The 8 T cell receptor beta chains listed next were all sequenced from one sample in a study of cytomegalovirus exposure and HLA in healthy donors. In the PCR, 60 Vbeta and 13 Jbeta primers were used. Sequenced by immunoSEQ multiplex PCR; TCRdb stores in-frame clones only, minus some. The data contain under 150,000 clones, over 70% of them seen just once; the ten biggest clones take up approximately 1.5%. The sample was PBMCs. These receptors came from a young woman in good health and CMV-seronegative.

The V call is TRBV4-2, the J call TRBJ2-2; TRBD2 aligns across 13 bases. This CDR3 is built from 17 residues. Germline loops: CDR1 LGHNA, CDR2 YNFKEQ. V was clipped by 5 bases and J by 1 base; unmatched bases: 4. CDR3 protein: CASSSGTSGVNTGELFF. CDR3 bases: TGTGCCAGCAGCTCGGGGACTAGCGGGGTGAACACCGGGGAGCTGTTTTTT.

The J gene is TRBJ2-7, the V gene TRBV5-1; D is ambiguous. Germline loops: CDR1 SGHRS, CDR2 YFSETQ. This CDR3 has 13 residues. V was cut by 0 bases and J by 3 bases, with 7 bases left in between. The CDR3 loop reads CASSLAQYYEQYF. As DNA, the CDR3 is TGCGCCAGCAGCTTGGCCCAGTACTACGAGCAGTACTTC.

This sequence joins TRBV7-6 and TRBJ2-3; 8 bases line up with TRBD1. The germline V gene encodes CDR1 SGHVS and CDR2 FNYEAQ. V was pared by 2 bases and J by 7 bases, with 8 bases of the junction left unmatched. The CDR3 consists of 15 residues. CDR3 DNA: TGTGCCAGCAGCTTAAGGGCAGGGGGCGAAAATACGCAGTATTTT. It encodes CASSLRAGGENTQYF.

DNA for the CDR3: TGCGCCAGCAGCACGGGACAGCTTGGCACAGATACGCAGTATTTT. This sequence encodes CASSTGQLGTDTQYF. The chain couples TRBV5-1 to TRBJ2-3; 7 bases align to TRBD1. This CDR3 contains 15 residues. Germline V lookup: CDR1 SGHRS, CDR2 YFSETQ. The trim removed 4 bases at V and 1 base at J, leaving 6 bases unmatched.

The chain recombines TRBV6-1 with TRBJ1-3; no definite D call. This CDR3 region has 16 residues. V was clipped by 0 bases and J by 0 bases, with 9 bases between them. The germline CDR1 and CDR2 sequences are MNHNS and SASEGT. This chain's CDR3 is CASSEAGRLSGNTIYF. In DNA, the CDR3 is TGTGCCAGCAGTGAAGCAGGGAGACTCTCTGGAAACACCATATATTTT.

This chain links TRBV10-1 with TRBJ1-2; no reliable D call. This CDR3 spans 11 amino acids. Germline CDR1 and CDR2: WNHNN and SYGVQD (reference sequence). Trimming cost V 10 bases and J 12 bases, with 18 bases left between them. The CDR3 reads CAKPRRRSDTF. The CDR3 DNA follows: TGCGCCAAACCACGGCGGAGGAGCGACACCTTC.

The chain recombines TRBV28 with TRBJ2-7; D unclear. CDR1 and CDR2 from the germline V gene are MDHEN and SYDVKM. This CDR3 is built from 12 residues. Between the trimmed V and J ends, which lost 6 bases and 2 bases, there was a span of 8 bases. Here the CDR3 reads CASSLTTYEQYF. CDR3 DNA sequence: TGTGCCAGCAGCCTCACAACCTACGAGCAGTACTTC.

The rearrangement links TRBV7-6 to TRBJ2-7; D may be TRBD2 (5 bases). This CDR3 comprises 15 residues. From germline, CDR1 is SGHVS and CDR2 FNYEAQ. Trimming took 5 bases from V and 0 from J, leaving 14 bases between them. The CDR3 protein is CASSPSGHSSYEQYF. CDR3 in DNA: TGTGCCAGCAGCCCCAGCGGCCACAGCTCCTACGAGCAGTACTTC.